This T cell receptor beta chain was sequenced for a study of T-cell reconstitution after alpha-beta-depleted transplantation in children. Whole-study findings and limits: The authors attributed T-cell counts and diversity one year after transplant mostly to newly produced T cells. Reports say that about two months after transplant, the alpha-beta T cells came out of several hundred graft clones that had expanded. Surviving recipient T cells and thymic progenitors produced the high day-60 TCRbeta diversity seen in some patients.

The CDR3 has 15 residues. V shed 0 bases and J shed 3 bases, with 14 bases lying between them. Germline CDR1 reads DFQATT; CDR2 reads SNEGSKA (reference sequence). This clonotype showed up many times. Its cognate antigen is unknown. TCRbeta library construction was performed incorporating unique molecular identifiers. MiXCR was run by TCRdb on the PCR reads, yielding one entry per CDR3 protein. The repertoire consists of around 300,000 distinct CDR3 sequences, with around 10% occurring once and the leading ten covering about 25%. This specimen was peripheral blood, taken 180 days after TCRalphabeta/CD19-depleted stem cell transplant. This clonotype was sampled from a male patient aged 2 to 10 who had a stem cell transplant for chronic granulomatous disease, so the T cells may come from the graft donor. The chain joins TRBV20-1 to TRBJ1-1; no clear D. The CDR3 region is CSAREDFLEDTEAFF. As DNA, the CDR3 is TGCAGTGCTAGAGAGGACTTTCTAGAGGACACTGAAGCTTTCTTT.